Shown below are 27 T cell receptor beta chains from a single sample sequenced in a study of cytomegalovirus exposure and HLA in healthy donors. PCR used 60 Vbeta primers and 13 Jbeta primers. Measured with immunoSEQ multiplex PCR; TCRdb has only the in-frame clones, and not every one. The sample has about 120,000 clones; more than 75% are singletons. The material sequenced was PBMCs. The source of these receptors is a man aged 18 to 30 in good health and CMV-seronegative.

The sample holds one count of this clone. J is TRBJ1-2 and V is TRBV2; the D gene is possibly TRBD1 (6 bases). Deletions cut 10 bases from V and 6 bases from J, with 18 bases between. The V gene's germline CDR1 is SNHLY and CDR2 FYNNEI. This CDR3 is 13 amino acids long. For the CDR3, the DNA is TGTGCCACCAAGGGGGAGACGTTGCATGGCTACACCTTC. Protein sequence: CATKGETLHGYTF.

This chain joins TRBV6-1 and TRBJ1-4; perhaps TRBD1 as D (5 bases). The CDR3 consists of 13 residues. The V gene lost 6 bases and the J gene lost 8 bases, with 13 bases spanning the gap. Germline CDR1 and CDR2: MNHNS and SASEGT. CDR3 coding DNA: TGTGCCAGCAGGAGTGGGGCGATCGAAAAACTGTTTTTT. Translation: CASRSGAIEKLFF.

This clone appeared once. This rearrangement joins TRBV7-9 to TRBJ1-1; the match to TRBD1 covers 7 bases. The CDR3 totals 13 residues. Germline CDR1 reads SEHNR; CDR2 reads FQNEAQ (reference sequence). With 5 bases clipped from V and 9 bases from J, the junction kept 9 bases outside the gene matches. The CDR3 coding sequence is TGTGCCAGCAGCGAGACTGGGACAGAGAAAGCTTTCTTT. The encoded protein is CASSETGTEKAFF.

The chain is built from TRBV7-8 and TRBJ2-5, with 7 bases aligning to TRBD2. Trimming took 3 bases from V and 7 from J; bases not matched to a gene: 11. From germline, CDR1 is SGHVS and CDR2 FQNEAQ. This CDR3 region has 15 residues. The CDR3 reads CASSFSGTTIGTQYF. In DNA form, the CDR3 reads TGTGCCAGCAGCTTTTCCGGGACTACAATTGGGACCCAGTACTTC.

This clone was recorded a few times. The chain joins TRBV25-1 to TRBJ2-7; the match to TRBD2 covers 8 bases. J lost 7 bases, V lost 6 bases, and 11 bases had no gene match. This CDR3 has 14 residues. Germline V gene sequence: CDR1 MGHDK, CDR2 SYGVNS. CDR3 in amino acids: CASSSFGGAMEQYF. CDR3 bases: TGTGCCAGCAGCTCCTTCGGGGGGGCCATGGAGCAGTACTTC.

The table lists this clone with a few counts. The chain has TRBV27 and TRBJ1-1, with D perhaps TRBD1 (5 bases). Trimming pared 2 bases from V and 6 bases from J, leaving 13 bases between. This CDR3 spans 14 amino acids. CDR1 is MNHEY and CDR2 is SMNVEV in the germline V gene (reference sequence). Here the CDR3 DNA reads TGTGCCAGCAGTTTAGGACATCCAACGTCTGAAGCTTTCTTT. The encoded protein is CASSLGHPTSEAFF.

The chain joins TRBV19 to TRBJ1-3; D is uncertain. The length of the CDR3 is 14 residues. Trimming took off 3 bases at V and 1 base at J, with 7 bases between the two ends. Germline-derived CDR1 and CDR2 are LNHDA and SQIVND (reference sequence). CDR3 loop: CASSIRGSGNTIYF. CDR3 nucleotide sequence: TGTGCCAGTAGTATTCGGGGATCTGGAAACACCATATATTTT.

This chain connects TRBV5-4 to TRBJ1-2; the match to TRBD1 covers 9 bases. The V gene's germline CDR1 is SGHNT and CDR2 YYREEE (reference sequence). This CDR3 spans 13 amino acids. V trimming: 9 bases; J trimming: 4 bases; junction bases outside the gene matches: 7. CDR3 region: CAISPTGGYGYTF. In DNA form, the CDR3 reads TGTGCCATTTCTCCGACAGGGGGCTATGGCTACACCTTC.

The J gene is TRBJ1-5, the V gene TRBV5-4; maybe TRBD1 (6 bases). Germline CDR1 reads SGHNT; CDR2 reads YYREEE (reference sequence). This CDR3 has 15 amino acids. Trimming stripped 0 bases from V and 3 bases from J, with 10 bases between. This CDR3 reads CASSLGGQVNQPQHF. The CDR3 DNA sequence: TGTGCCAGCAGCTTGGGGGGGCAAGTCAATCAGCCCCAGCATTTT.

This clone was found a few times. The rearrangement uses TRBV30 and TRBJ1-1; D is unresolved. CDR3 length: 16 amino acids. Trimming took 4 bases from V and 0 from J, leaving 18 bases between them. CDR1 and CDR2 (germline): GTSNPN, SVGIG (reference sequence). The CDR3 reads CAWIFYRRRMNTEAFF. The CDR3, as DNA: TGTGCCTGGATCTTCTACCGGAGGAGGATGAACACTGAAGCTTTCTTT. The full variable domain, its missing parts supplied by reference TRBV30 and TRBJ1-1, is SQTIHQWPATLVQPVGSPLSLECTVEGTSNPNLYWYRQAAGRGLQLLFYSVGIGQISSEVPQNLSASRPQDRQFILSSKKLLLSDSGFYLCAWIFYRRRMNTEAFFGQGTRLTVV.

V and J are TRBV11-3 and TRBJ2-5, with D possibly matching TRBD2 (5 bases). V lost 2 bases and J lost 3, with 10 bases in between. Germline CDR1 SGHNT, CDR2 YENEEA. CDR3 length: 14 amino acids. The CDR3 bases are TGTGCCAGCAGCTTAAGAGGGCCCGAAGAGACCCAGTACTTC. Protein product: CASSLRGPEETQYF. The full variable domain, rest sourced from reference TRBV11-3 and TRBJ2-5, is EAGVVQSPRYKIIEKKQPVAFWCNPISGHNTLYWYLQNLGQGPELLIRYENEEAVDDSQLPKDRFSAERLKGVDSTLKIQPAELGDSAVYLCASSLRGPEETQYFGPGTRLLVL.

The V gene is TRBV19, the J gene TRBJ2-7; maybe TRBD1 (6 bases). This CDR3 is 14 amino acids long. Germline assignment: CDR1 LNHDA and CDR2 SQIVND (reference sequence). V was trimmed by 6 bases and J by 4 bases, leaving 16 bases between them. CDR3 in amino acids: CASRPQGRSYEQYF. CDR3 nucleotides: TGTGCCAGTAGGCCGCAGGGGCGTTCGTACGAGCAGTACTTC.

The V call is TRBV9, the J call TRBJ2-4; D is unresolved. Trimming stripped 10 bases from V and 0 bases from J, with 26 bases between. Germline V CDR1 and CDR2: SGDLS, YYNGEE. This CDR3 has 18 amino acids. Here the CDR3 reads CASYRPGTLFLAKNIQYF. For the CDR3, the DNA is TGTGCCTCCTACAGACCTGGAACCCTTTTTCTAGCCAAAAACATTCAGTACTTC.

The chain carries TRBV6-5 and TRBJ1-1, with D possibly being TRBD1 (6 bases). The CDR3 contains 15 residues. V was clipped by 5 bases and J by 1 base, with 14 bases between them. Germline CDR1 and CDR2: MNHEY and SVGAGI. CDR3 nucleotides: TGTGCCAGCAGTCCGGACAGAAGAGAGAACACTGAAGCTTTCTTT. This sequence encodes CASSPDRRENTEAFF.

This rearrangement joins TRBV7-7 to TRBJ2-7; TRBD1 aligns across 9 bases. The V gene end was trimmed by 5 bases and the J gene end by 5 bases; junction bases not matched to a gene: 4. The CDR3 sequence is 13 residues long. CDR1 SSHAT and CDR2 FNYEAQ come from the germline V gene (reference sequence). The DNA of the CDR3 is TGTGCCAGCAGCGCGGACAGGGGCCACGAGCAGTACTTC. This codes for CASSADRGHEQYF.

This clone appeared once. Likely a read error: the CDR3 ends without its conserved phenylalanine or tryptophan. The V call is TRBV7-9, the J call TRBJ1-6, with a tentative D call TRBD1 (5 bases). The CDR3 is 12 residues long. Deletions cut 6 bases from V and 8 bases from J, with 8 bases between. The germline V gene has CDR1 SEHNR and CDR2 FQNEAQ (reference sequence). For the CDR3, the DNA is TGTGCCAGCAGGCTCAGGGATTCACCCCTCCACCTT. This sequence encodes CASRLRDSPLHL.

The sample holds one count of this clone. The chain recombines TRBV9 with TRBJ2-1; TRBD2 might be the D (6 bases). CDR1 SGDLS and CDR2 YYNGEE come from the germline V gene. Trimming shortened V by 4 bases and J by 0 bases, and 14 bases separated the two germline ends. CDR3 size: 16 residues. The DNA of the CDR3 is TGTGCCAGCAGCCCATCCGGGGGACTCTCCTACAATGAGCAGTTCTTC. The encoded protein is CASSPSGGLSYNEQFF.

This chain uses TRBV7-9 with TRBJ1-4; possible D gene TRBD1, 5 bases. There are 15 residues in the CDR3. Germline CDR1 SEHNR, CDR2 FQNEAQ (reference sequence). Trimming stripped 1 base from V and 8 bases from J, with 14 bases between. The CDR3 reads CASSLGSGQGEKLFF. CDR3 nucleotides: TGTGCCAGCAGCTTAGGTTCAGGGCAAGGGGAAAAACTGTTTTTT.

The V and J genes are TRBV2 and TRBJ2-1; D gene ambiguous. Trimming took off 2 bases at V and 2 bases at J, with 10 bases between the two ends. The CDR3 consists of 15 residues. Per germline, CDR1 SNHLY and CDR2 FYNNEI. The DNA for the CDR3 is TGTGCCAGCAGTGAATCAGCGCCACCCTACAATGAGCAGTTCTTC. Amino acid sequence: CASSESAPPYNEQFF.

V usage is TRBV5-6 and J usage is TRBJ1-3; unclear D gene. The CDR3 is made up of 16 amino acids. The germline V gene encodes CDR1 SGHDT and CDR2 YYEEEE. V lost 3 bases to trimming and J lost 0 bases, with 13 bases between them. CDR3 amino acids: CASSYSLTGSGNTIYF. In DNA, the CDR3 is TGTGCCAGCAGCTATTCTTTGACGGGCTCTGGAAACACCATATATTTT. Drawing the rest from reference TRBV5-6 and TRBJ1-3, the complete variable domain is DAGVTQSPTHLIKTRGQQVTLRCSPKSGHDTVSWYQQALGQGPQFIFQYYEEEERQRGNFPDRFSGHQFPNYSSELNVNALLLGDSALYLCASSYSLTGSGNTIYFGEGSWLTVV.

DNA for the CDR3: TGTGCCAGCAGCTTAGCCCCGGGACAGGGGCCCAGGGGCTACGAGCAGTACTTC. This gives the protein CASSLAPGQGPRGYEQYF. This chain joins TRBV7-6 and TRBJ2-7; TRBD1 agrees at 10 bases. The germline V gene has CDR1 SGHVS and CDR2 FNYEAQ. The CDR3 totals 18 residues. Germline trimming cut 0 bases from V and 3 bases from J; bases unmatched to any gene: 11.

The V gene is TRBV1, the J gene TRBJ2-5; the table's D call TRBD2 went unverified against the DNA. TRBV1 is reported as a pseudogene. This CDR3 region has 21 residues. CDR3 residues: CTSSQDAPLGPIAGGPETQYF. The CDR3, as DNA: TGCACCAGCAGCCAAGATGCCCCGCTGGGTCCGATAGCGGGGGGGCCAGAGACCCAGTACTTC.

The chain has TRBV5-6 and TRBJ1-1; D is ambiguous. V lost 1 base and J 2 bases, leaving 6 bases between the germline ends. In germline, CDR1 is SGHDT, CDR2 YYEEEE. The CDR3 sequence is 13 residues long. CDR3 in amino acids: CASSLPVNTEAFF. CDR3 DNA sequence: TGTGCCAGCAGCTTGCCGGTAAACACTGAAGCTTTCTTT. Full variable domain (outside the CDR3, taken from reference TRBV5-6 and TRBJ1-1): DAGVTQSPTHLIKTRGQQVTLRCSPKSGHDTVSWYQQALGQGPQFIFQYYEEEERQRGNFPDRFSGHQFPNYSSELNVNALLLGDSALYLCASSLPVNTEAFFGQGTRLTVV.

V and J are TRBV6-5 and TRBJ1-2; perhaps TRBD1 as D (6 bases). Per germline, CDR1 MNHEY and CDR2 SVGAGI. There are 14 residues in the CDR3. Trimming took off 5 bases at V and 8 bases at J, with 18 bases between the two ends. The CDR3 region has the DNA TGTGCCAGCAGTGAATCACAGGGAGTTGGAGGCTACACCTTC. Translated: CASSESQGVGGYTF.

In its sample, this clone was seen a few times. The V gene is TRBV6-1, the J gene TRBJ1-2; possibly TRBD1 for D (6 bases). V dropped 5 bases and J dropped 2 bases, with 9 bases sitting between them. Germline values: CDR1 MNHNS, CDR2 SASEGT. The CDR3 runs 13 residues. CDR3 nucleotide sequence: TGTGCCAGCAGTACAGGGTTCAACTATGGCTACACCTTC. Its translation is CASSTGFNYGYTF.

The chain joins TRBV19 to TRBJ1-4; 7 bases line up with TRBD1. Germline values: CDR1 LNHDA, CDR2 SQIVND (reference sequence). V trimming: 1 base; J trimming: 6 bases; junction bases outside the gene matches: 8. This CDR3 comprises 16 residues. The CDR3 here is CASSIARRGRDEKLFF. CDR3 coding DNA: TGTGCCAGTAGTATAGCCCGGAGGGGGCGGGATGAAAAACTGTTTTTT.

This clone was observed a few times. V and J are TRBV6-4 and TRBJ2-1; TRBD1 might be the D (6 bases). V gave up 0 bases and J gave up 6 bases, with 9 bases separating them. Germline V lookup: CDR1 MRHNA, CDR2 SNTAGT. This CDR3 spans 14 amino acids. The CDR3 sequence: CASSDSAGVNEQFF. CDR3 nucleotide sequence: TGTGCCAGCAGTGACTCGGCAGGGGTCAATGAGCAGTTCTTC.